These 20 T cell receptor beta chains came from one sample sequenced in a study of blood T cell repertoires in COVID-19. Using immunoSEQ multiplex PCR, the repertoire was profiled, and TCRdb retains in-frame clones only, with some absent. The table has fewer than 450,000 clones, roughly 90% seen once; the top ten hold 7.3%. Material: peripheral blood. The origin of the receptors is a woman between 65 and 79 years old with COVID-19, enrolled during active disease.

The CDR3 spells CASRPGGTGNTIYF. In DNA form, the CDR3 reads TGTGCCAGCAGACCAGGGGGTACCGGAAACACCATATATTTT. The J gene is TRBJ1-3, the V gene TRBV27; 7 positions match TRBD1. This CDR3 region has 14 residues. Per germline, CDR1 MNHEY and CDR2 SMNVEV (reference sequence). The trim removed 6 bases at V and 4 bases at J, leaving 6 bases unmatched.

This rearrangement joins TRBV27 to TRBJ1-1, with a possible D match to TRBD1 (5 bases). Germline V gene lookup returns CDR1 MNHEY and CDR2 SMNVEV (reference sequence). Trimming took off 3 bases at V and 0 bases at J, with 8 bases between the two ends. This CDR3 comprises 14 residues. CDR3 loop: CASSFDSVNTEAFF. In DNA, the CDR3 is TGTGCCAGCAGTTTCGACAGCGTGAACACTGAAGCTTTCTTT.

V gene TRBV19 combines with J gene TRBJ2-1; D might be TRBD1 (5 bases). Deletions cut 0 bases from V and 9 bases from J, with 12 bases between. Germline-derived CDR1 and CDR2 are LNHDA and SQIVND (reference sequence). CDR3 length: 14 residues. CDR3 sequence (DNA): TGTGCCAGTAGTATAGATCGATGGCAGGGTGAGCAGTTCTTC. Amino acid sequence: CASSIDRWQGEQFF.

The chain combines TRBV6-5 with TRBJ2-6, with D possibly being TRBD1 (5 bases). Deletions cut 7 bases from V and 0 bases from J, with 10 bases between. There are 15 residues in the CDR3. Germline values: CDR1 MNHEY, CDR2 SVGAGI. CDR3 residues: CASNMDNSGANVLTF. CDR3 nucleotides: TGTGCCAGCAATATGGACAACTCTGGGGCCAACGTCCTGACTTTC.

The chain employs TRBV7-2 and TRBJ1-5; a weak D match, TRBD1 (6 bases). Germline-derived CDR1 and CDR2 are SGHTA and FQGNSA. The CDR3 runs to 14 residues. V was pared by 5 bases and J by 4 bases, with 12 bases between. Here the CDR3 reads CASSPRDTNQPQHF. The CDR3 nucleotides read TGTGCCAGCAGCCCCCGGGACACAAATCAGCCCCAGCATTTT.

The chain joins TRBV5-1 to TRBJ2-5, with D perhaps matching TRBD2 (6 bases). Germline V gene lookup returns CDR1 SGHRS and CDR2 YFSETQ. The CDR3 sequence is 15 residues long. Trimming shortened V by 3 bases and J by 1 base, and 13 bases separated the two germline ends. CDR3: CASSSTTGVQETQYF. The CDR3 DNA follows: TGCGCCAGCAGCTCCACCACGGGAGTCCAAGAGACCCAGTACTTC.

This chain connects TRBV21-1 to TRBJ2-3; TRBD2, the table's D call, lacks a check against the DNA. TRBV21-1 is listed as a pseudogene. The CDR3 runs 16 residues. The CDR3 loop is CASSKASGGCTDTQYF. The CDR3, as DNA: TGTGCCAGCAGCAAAGCCAGCGGGGGGTGCACAGATACGCAGTATTTT.

V gene TRBV9 combines with J gene TRBJ1-6; unclear D gene. Between the trimmed V and J ends, which lost 0 bases and 5 bases, there was a span of 6 bases. CDR3 size: 14 residues. Germline V gives CDR1 SGDLS, CDR2 YYNGEE. The chain's CDR3 is CASSVESNNSPLHF. The CDR3 coding sequence is TGTGCCAGCAGCGTAGAATCAAATAATTCACCCCTCCACTTT.

The V call is TRBV7-2, the J call TRBJ2-5; TRBD2 aligns across 11 bases. Losses at the gene ends were 5 bases for V and 5 bases for J; bases not matched to a gene: 10. The germline V gene encodes CDR1 SGHTA and CDR2 FQGNSA. The CDR3 runs 16 residues. The DNA of the CDR3 is TGTGCCAGCAGCCTTGACTCTAGCGGGGGGTTGGAGACCCAGTACTTC. This gives the protein CASSLDSSGGLETQYF.

The rearrangement links TRBV5-1 to TRBJ1-1, with unresolved D. The CDR3 runs 14 residues. V dropped 2 bases and J dropped 0 bases, with 8 bases sitting between them. Germline assignment: CDR1 SGHRS and CDR2 YFSETQ. CDR3 region: CASSFNSMNTEAFF. In DNA, the CDR3 is TGCGCCAGCAGCTTTAACAGCATGAACACTGAAGCTTTCTTT.

J is TRBJ2-7 and V is TRBV9; tentatively, D is TRBD2 (6 bases). CDR1 and CDR2 (germline): SGDLS, YYNGEE. This CDR3 has 14 amino acids. The V end was cut by 6 bases, the J end by 4 bases, with 17 bases between. CDR3 DNA sequence: TGTGCCAGCACGGAGGGTATAGGGACTTACGAGCAGTACTTC. Its protein product is CASTEGIGTYEQYF.

This chain links TRBV10-3 with TRBJ2-7; D is unresolved. The CDR3 consists of 13 residues. Germline assignment: CDR1 ENHRY and CDR2 SYGVKD. V was shortened by 0 bases and J by 4 bases, with 7 bases between the two germline ends. CDR3 nucleotides: TGTGCCATCAGTGAGTCGACTTCGTACGAGCAGTACTTC. It codes for CAISESTSYEQYF.

As concerns this clone: Other DNA sequences within the sample encode an identical CDR3. This chain joins TRBV28 and TRBJ1-1; possible D gene TRBD1, 5 bases. Germline V gives CDR1 MDHEN, CDR2 SYDVKM. The CDR3 length is 14 residues. Trimming pared 3 bases from V and 1 base from J, leaving 9 bases between. The CDR3 is CASSLRQGNTEAFF. CDR3 DNA sequence: TGTGCCAGCAGTTTGAGGCAGGGGAACACTGAAGCTTTCTTT.

Comments on this clone: Other DNA sequences within the sample encode an identical CDR3. The chain couples TRBV5-1 to TRBJ2-5; perhaps TRBD1 as D (6 bases). Germline CDR1 reads SGHRS; CDR2 reads YFSETQ. The CDR3 has 14 amino acids. V lost 0 bases and J 4 bases, leaving 10 bases between the germline ends. The CDR3 loop is CASSLVGGRETQYF. The CDR3 DNA is TGCGCCAGCAGCTTGGTAGGGGGACGAGAGACCCAGTACTTC. Based on the CDR3 plus reference TRBV5-1 and TRBJ2-5, the full variable domain is KAGVTQTPRYLIKTRGQQVTLSCSPISGHRSVSWYQQTPGQGLQFLFEYFSETQRNKGNFPGRFSGRQFSNSRSEMNVSTLELGDSALYLCASSLVGGRETQYFGPGTRLLVL.

The V and J genes are TRBV2 and TRBJ2-2; TRBD1 aligns across 9 bases. The CDR3 length is 15 residues. CDR1 is SNHLY, CDR2 FYNNEI, per germline. The junction had 6 bases not matched to a gene; V was cut back by 5 bases and J by 5 bases. This CDR3 is CASSKDRGGTGELFF. CDR3 DNA: TGTGCCAGCAGTAAGGACAGGGGTGGGACCGGGGAGCTGTTTTTT.

This clone was seen just once. The chain employs TRBV18 and TRBJ1-5, with a possible D match to TRBD1 (6 bases). Per the germline V gene, CDR1 is KGHSH and CDR2 is LQKENI. This CDR3 is built from 15 residues. V was pared by 5 bases and J by 7 bases, with 18 bases between. The chain's CDR3 is CASSSTTGLRQPQHF. The CDR3 region has the DNA TGTGCCAGCTCATCAACTACAGGGTTGCGGCAGCCCCAGCATTTT.

The chain links TRBV3-1 (or the pseudogene TRBV3-2) to TRBJ2-1; 11 bases line up with TRBD2. Germline values: CDR1 LGHDT, CDR2 YNNKEL (reference sequence). The CDR3 totals 12 residues. Germline trimming cut 6 bases from V and 12 bases from J; bases unmatched to any gene: 4. CDR3: CASSSGGAWQFF. Written as DNA, the CDR3 is TGTGCCAGCAGTAGCGGGGGGGCTTGGCAGTTCTTC.

This chain connects TRBV7-9 to TRBJ2-3, with D uncertain. V lost 4 bases and J lost 0, with 17 bases in between. The germline gives CDR1 SEHNR, CDR2 FQNEAQ (reference sequence). The CDR3 sequence is 17 residues long. The CDR3, as DNA: TGTGCCAGCAGCTGGAGACGGTTTAGTGCTAGCACAGATACGCAGTATTTT. It translates to CASSWRRFSASTDTQYF.

The chain combines TRBV2 with TRBJ1-1; D is possibly TRBD1 (5 bases). Trimming left V 0 bases short and J 2 bases short, with 13 bases between. CDR1 and CDR2 from the germline V gene are SNHLY and FYNNEI. The CDR3 runs to 16 residues. The CDR3 loop is CASSEAGVAGNTEAFF. In DNA, the CDR3 is TGTGCCAGCAGTGAAGCAGGGGTTGCGGGAAACACTGAAGCTTTCTTT. The whole variable domain, remainder taken from reference TRBV2 and TRBJ1-1, is EPEVTQTPSHQVTQMGQEVILRCVPISNHLYFYWYRQILGQKVEFLVSFYNNEISEKSEIFDDQFSVERPDGSNFTLKIRSTKLEDSAMYFCASSEAGVAGNTEAFFGQGTRLTVV.

The chain joins TRBV4-1 to TRBJ1-5; 7 bases are shared with TRBD1. V gave up 4 bases and J gave up 2 bases; unmatched junction bases: 5. CDR3 length: 15 amino acids. Germline CDR1 reads MGHRA; CDR2 reads YSYEKL. The CDR3 region is CASSRDSWRNQPQHF. Here the CDR3 DNA reads TGCGCCAGCAGCCGGGACAGCTGGCGCAATCAGCCCCAGCATTTT.